This TCR beta chain was identified in a study of a mutant IDH1 vaccine in newly diagnosed glioma. Whole-study context: Across weeks 1, 3, 5, 7, 11, 15, 19 and 23, patients received a vaccination each time, eight in all. Pretreatment consisted of radiotherapy, temozolomide, or both, with most receiving both.

Points on this clone: The antigen remains undetermined.

Time point specified: week 11, during vaccination. What each vaccine dose contained was 300 ug of mutant IDH1 20-mer peptide, accompanied by topical imiquimod. This table comes from immunoSEQ multiplex PCR, and its TCRdb copy is limited to in-frame clones, with some not included. Among about 120,000 clones, about nine tenths were seen once, and the ten largest hold roughly 0.62%. Notes on the study in general: The vaccine induced immune responses, and these occurred in 93.3% of patients.

The sequencing here drew on PBMCs, taken from a glioma patient whose treatment included an IDH1 peptide vaccine. The receptor was isolated from a woman aged 50 to 60 with glioma.

The CDR3 bases are TGTGCCAGCAGCTCTTATGGGGTCTTCGCTGGAAACACCATATATTTT. It yields the protein CASSSYGVFAGNTIYF. This chain connects TRBV5-4 to TRBJ1-3; the D is unclear. The CDR3 length is 16 residues. Germline CDR1 is SGHNT and CDR2 is YYREEE (reference sequence). V shed 3 bases and J shed 2 bases, with 15 bases lying between them. Looking up the rest from reference TRBV5-4 and TRBJ1-3 gives the full variable domain: ETGVTQSPTHLIKTRGQQVTLRCSSQSGHNTVSWYQQALGQGPQFIFQYYREEENGRGNFPPRFSGLQFPNYSSELNVNALELDDSALYLCASSSYGVFAGNTIYFGEGSWLTVV.